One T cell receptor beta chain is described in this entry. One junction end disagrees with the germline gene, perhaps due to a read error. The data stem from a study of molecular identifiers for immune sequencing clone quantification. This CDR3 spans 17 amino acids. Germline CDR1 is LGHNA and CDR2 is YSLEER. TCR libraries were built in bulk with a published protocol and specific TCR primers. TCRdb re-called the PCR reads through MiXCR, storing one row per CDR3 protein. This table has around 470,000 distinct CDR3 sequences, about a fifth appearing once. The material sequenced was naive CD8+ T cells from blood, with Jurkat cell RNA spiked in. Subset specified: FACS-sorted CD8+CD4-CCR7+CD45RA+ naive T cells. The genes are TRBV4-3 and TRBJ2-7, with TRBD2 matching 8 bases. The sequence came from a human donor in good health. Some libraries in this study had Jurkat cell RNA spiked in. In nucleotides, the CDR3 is TGCGCCGGCAGCCAAGATTTGGGGTCGGGAGGGTCCTACGAGCAGTACTTC. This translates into CAGSQDLGSGGSYEQYF.